The clone carrying this T cell receptor beta chain was detected a few times. Germline V gene sequence: CDR1 MGHRA, CDR2 YSYEKL. V was shortened by 1 base and J by 4 bases, with 13 bases between the two germline ends. The CDR3 is made up of 15 amino acids. This table comes from immunoSEQ multiplex PCR, and its TCRdb copy is limited to in-frame clones, with some not included. In the table there are around 56,000 clones, 86% of which are singletons. Patient disease was locally advanced or metastatic urothelial carcinoma. The data originate from a study of PD-L1 blockade in urothelial cancer. As for the study in general: Atezolizumab was started by patients in the mid-2010s at 1,200 mg intravenously every 3 weeks. It was at 3 weeks (second dose) and 6 weeks after treatment start that blood was analyzed.

The gene calls are TRBV4-1 and TRBJ2-5; TRBD2 is a possible D gene (6 bases). Sequencing was performed on PBMCs, taken around atezolizumab (anti-PD-L1) treatment. The source of this sequence is a man aged 50 to 60 with urothelial cancer. CDR3 DNA: TGCGCCAGCAGCCAAGTTACGGGAGAGGCAGAGACCCAGTACTTC. The encoded protein is CASSQVTGEAETQYF.